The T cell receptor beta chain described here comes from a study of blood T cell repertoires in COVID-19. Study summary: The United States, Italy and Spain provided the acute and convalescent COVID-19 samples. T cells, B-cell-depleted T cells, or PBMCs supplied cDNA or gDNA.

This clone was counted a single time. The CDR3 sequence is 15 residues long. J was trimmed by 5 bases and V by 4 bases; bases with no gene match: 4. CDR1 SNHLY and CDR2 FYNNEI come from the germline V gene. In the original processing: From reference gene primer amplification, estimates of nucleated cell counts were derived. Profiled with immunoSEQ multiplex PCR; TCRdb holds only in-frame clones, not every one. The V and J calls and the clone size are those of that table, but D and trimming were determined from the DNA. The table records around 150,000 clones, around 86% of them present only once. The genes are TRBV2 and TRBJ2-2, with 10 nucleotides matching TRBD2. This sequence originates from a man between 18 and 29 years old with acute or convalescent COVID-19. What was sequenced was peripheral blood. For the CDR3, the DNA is TGTGCCAGCAGTGTACAGCGGGGGGGGACCGGGGAGCTGTTTTTT. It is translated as CASSVQRGGTGELFF.